This TCR beta chain comes out of a study of T cells in Graves' hyperthyroidism and ophthalmopathy. Study-level results: Ophthalmopathy was identified by the model a median about seven months ahead of onset.

RNA transcripts gave rise to amplified TCR beta CDR3 regions. In the first-round RT-PCR of the TCR CDR3, the HTBI primer set was used. TCRdb redid the calling of the multiplex PCR reads with MiXCR, one entry per CDR3 protein. The repertoire consists of hundreds of thousands of distinct CDR3 sequences, with 40% to 55% occurring once and the leading ten covering about 7.7%. As regards this clonotype: The antigen remains unidentified.

In germline, CDR1 is DFQATT, CDR2 SNEGSKA (reference sequence). The CDR3 totals 13 residues. Deletions cut 7 bases from V and 1 base from J, with 12 bases between. Specimen: peripheral blood or thyroid tissue (not recorded which). The receptor was derived from an adult man with Graves' disease, either hyperthyroidism or ophthalmopathy (not recorded which). The chain uses TRBV20-1 and TRBJ2-3; no clear D gene. CDR3: CSERHHRTDTQYF. As DNA, the CDR3 is TGCAGTGAACGCCATCATCGCACAGATACGCAGTATTTT.